A selection of T cell receptor beta chains follows, all from one sample in a study of shared clonotypes between healthy human individuals. The method was immunoSEQ multiplex PCR; TCRdb's version includes in-frame clones alone and lacks a portion of them. The sample records some 630,000 clones, approximately 96% being singletons. What was sequenced was naive CD8+ T cells sorted from blood. The source of these receptors is a woman aged 25 to 39 in good health. CDR3s include the opening cysteine and the closing phenylalanine or tryptophan. Each record gives: clone size, D gene, J gene, V gene, CDR3 DNA, CDR3 protein. D genes are given only for firm matches. Rows give clone size only sometimes, using once, few, many, or a class for an expanded clone.

abundance: .
d_gene: TRBD1
j_gene: TRBJ2-2
v_gene: TRBV4-1
CDR3nt: TGCGCCAGCAGCCCTCGACAGGGAGCGAAGGCCGGGGAGCTGTTTTTT
CDR3aa: CASSPRQGAKAGELFF

abundance: .
d_gene: .
j_gene: TRBJ2-1
v_gene: TRBV7-9
CDR3nt: TGTGCCAGCAGCTTAGAGGACGGTCACAATGAGCAGTTCTTC
CDR3aa: CASSLEDGHNEQFF

abundance: few
d_gene: .
j_gene: TRBJ2-1
v_gene: TRBV11-2
CDR3nt: TGTGCCAGCAGCTTGGCCGTCTCCCCCAGCAATGAGCAGTTCTTC
CDR3aa: CASSLAVSPSNEQFF

abundance: .
d_gene: .
j_gene: TRBJ2-7
v_gene: TRBV7-6
CDR3nt: TGTGCCAGCAGCTTAGCGGGCGGAGGCTACGAGCAGTACTTC
CDR3aa: CASSLAGGGYEQYF

abundance: .
d_gene: .
j_gene: TRBJ2-1
v_gene: TRBV10-3
CDR3nt: TGTGCCATCAGGCCGGACTATTTTTCGTACAATGAGCAGTTCTTC
CDR3aa: CAIRPDYFSYNEQFF

abundance: once
d_gene: TRBD1
j_gene: TRBJ2-2
v_gene: TRBV6-6
CDR3nt: TGTGCCAGCACCGAGACCGGGACAGGAGCCACCGGGGAGCTGTTTTTT
CDR3aa: CASTETGTGATGELFF

abundance: .
d_gene: TRBD2
j_gene: TRBJ2-7
v_gene: TRBV9
CDR3nt: TGTGCCAGCAGCCCGGGACTAGCGGACTCCTACGAGCAGTACTTC
CDR3aa: CASSPGLADSYEQYF

abundance: .
d_gene: TRBD2
j_gene: TRBJ2-7
v_gene: TRBV6-5
CDR3nt: TGTGCCAGCAGTTACCTAGTGGGGGGGTACGAGCAGTACTTC
CDR3aa: CASSYLVGGYEQYF

abundance: .
d_gene: .
j_gene: TRBJ2-2
v_gene: TRBV14
CDR3nt: TGTGCCAGCAGCCAAGAAGCGTGGACAGTAAACACCGGGGAGCTGTTTTTT
CDR3aa: CASSQEAWTVNTGELFF

abundance: once
d_gene: TRBD1
j_gene: TRBJ1-1
v_gene: TRBV19
CDR3nt: TGTGCCAGTAACCCGGGACAGATTTACACTGAAGCTTTCTTT
CDR3aa: CASNPGQIYTEAFF

abundance: many
d_gene: TRBD1
j_gene: TRBJ2-7
v_gene: TRBV2
CDR3nt: TGTGCCAGCAGTGAGGCAGGGGGTCTCGGCGAGCAGTACTTC
CDR3aa: CASSEAGGLGEQYF

abundance: .
d_gene: .
j_gene: TRBJ2-3
v_gene: TRBV27
CDR3nt: TGTGCCAGCAGTTTATGGGGAGATACGCAGTATTTT
CDR3aa: CASSLWGDTQYF

abundance: .
d_gene: .
j_gene: TRBJ2-7
v_gene: TRBV27
CDR3nt: TGTGCCAGCAGTTTATTACCGCCCTACGAGCAGTACTTC
CDR3aa: CASSLLPPYEQYF

abundance: .
d_gene: TRBD1
j_gene: TRBJ1-1
v_gene: TRBV29-1
CDR3nt: TGCAGCGCCGAAGGTCGCCTGGACAGGGGAAACACTGAAGCTTTCTTT
CDR3aa: CSAEGRLDRGNTEAFF

abundance: .
d_gene: .
j_gene: TRBJ1-4
v_gene: TRBV9
CDR3nt: TGTGCCAGCGGCAGGGAAGGAGAAAAACTGTTTTTT
CDR3aa: CASGREGEKLFF

abundance: once
d_gene: .
j_gene: TRBJ2-1
v_gene: TRBV5-6
CDR3nt: TGTGCCAGCAGCTTTGCCAGCTCCTACAATGAGCAGTTCTTC
CDR3aa: CASSFASSYNEQFF

abundance: .
d_gene: TRBD2
j_gene: TRBJ2-3
v_gene: TRBV10-1
CDR3nt: TGCGCCAGCAGGGTAAGCGGGAGGTTTACAGATACGCAGTATTTT
CDR3aa: CASRVSGRFTDTQYF

abundance: .
d_gene: .
j_gene: TRBJ2-1
v_gene: TRBV19
CDR3nt: TGTGCCAGTAGGAAACGGGACTCCGTAAATCACAATGAGCAGTTCTTC
CDR3aa: CASRKRDSVNHNEQFF

abundance: .
d_gene: .
j_gene: TRBJ2-3
v_gene: TRBV4-2
CDR3nt: TGTGCCAGCAGCCCCCGGTCCTCGGATACGCAGTATTTT
CDR3aa: CASSPRSSDTQYF

abundance: .
d_gene: TRBD1
j_gene: TRBJ2-7
v_gene: TRBV9
CDR3nt: TGTGCCAGCAGCGTCGGGACAGCCAGCTCCTACGAGCAGTACTTC
CDR3aa: CASSVGTASSYEQYF

abundance: .
d_gene: .
j_gene: TRBJ1-1
v_gene: TRBV28
CDR3nt: TGTGCCAGCAGTTTTAAGAGGGGACTGGAGGTGAACACTGAAGCTTTCTTT
CDR3aa: CASSFKRGLEVNTEAFF

abundance: .
d_gene: .
j_gene: TRBJ2-7
v_gene: TRBV28
CDR3nt: TGTGCCAGCAGTTTCTCTGGCGATAGGATGTGGGAAACCTACGAGCAGTACTTC
CDR3aa: CASSFSGDRMWETYEQYF

abundance: .
d_gene: TRBD2
j_gene: TRBJ2-7
v_gene: TRBV28
CDR3nt: TGTGCCAGCAGACACCCCTGGACTAGCGGGAGGGTGGAGCAGTACTTC
CDR3aa: CASRHPWTSGRVEQYF

abundance: .
d_gene: TRBD2
j_gene: TRBJ2-3
v_gene: TRBV5-6
CDR3nt: TGTGCCAGCGGGGGAGGGACTGCCTCAGATACGCAGTATTTT
CDR3aa: CASGGGTASDTQYF

abundance: .
d_gene: TRBD1
j_gene: TRBJ2-7
v_gene: TRBV7-2
CDR3nt: TGTGCCAGCAGCCAACGAGACAGGGGAGTGATCTACGAGCAGTACTTC
CDR3aa: CASSQRDRGVIYEQYF

abundance: once
d_gene: .
j_gene: TRBJ2-3
v_gene: TRBV6-1
CDR3nt: TGTGCCAGCAGTGAAGACTTCCGCACAGATACGCAGTATTTT
CDR3aa: CASSEDFRTDTQYF

abundance: .
d_gene: .
j_gene: TRBJ2-7
v_gene: TRBV2
CDR3nt: TGTGCCAGCAGTGAATTTTACGAGCAGTACTTC
CDR3aa: CASSEFYEQYF

abundance: .
d_gene: .
j_gene: TRBJ1-3
v_gene: TRBV7-8
CDR3nt: TGTGCCAGCAGCTTAGCGGGCCTCATCTCTGGAAACACCATATATTTT
CDR3aa: CASSLAGLISGNTIYF

abundance: .
d_gene: TRBD2
j_gene: TRBJ2-7
v_gene: TRBV27
CDR3nt: TGTGCCAGCAGCGTGACTAGCGGGAGATCCTACGAGCAGTACTTC
CDR3aa: CASSVTSGRSYEQYF

abundance: once
d_gene: TRBD1
j_gene: TRBJ2-2
v_gene: TRBV15
CDR3nt: TGTGCCACCAGCAGAGGCAATATTAGGGACAGGGGGCGAACCGGGGAGCTGTTTTTT
CDR3aa: CATSRGNIRDRGRTGELFF

abundance: .
d_gene: .
j_gene: TRBJ2-7
v_gene: TRBV13
CDR3nt: TGTGCCAGCAGCTTAGAAGGCAGGGTCCACGAGCAGTACTTC
CDR3aa: CASSLEGRVHEQYF

abundance: .
d_gene: .
j_gene: TRBJ1-1
v_gene: TRBV28
CDR3nt: TGTGCCAGCTCCGAGGTCTTGGGAACTGAAGCTTTCTTT
CDR3aa: CASSEVLGTEAFF

abundance: .
d_gene: .
j_gene: TRBJ2-2
v_gene: TRBV4-1
CDR3nt: TGCGCCAGCAGCCCTCGAGTGGGAGAGAACACCGGGGAGCTGTTTTTT
CDR3aa: CASSPRVGENTGELFF

abundance: .
d_gene: .
j_gene: TRBJ1-2
v_gene: TRBV30
CDR3nt: TGTGCCTGGACGGAATTAGCGGGTGGCTACACCTTC
CDR3aa: CAWTELAGGYTF

abundance: .
d_gene: .
j_gene: TRBJ1-2
v_gene: TRBV23-1
CDR3nt: TGCGCCAGCAGTCAATCAGGGAGCTCGCAGGCCCTAATCGGTGGCTACACCTTC
CDR3aa: CASSQSGSSQALIGGYTF

abundance: .
d_gene: TRBD2
j_gene: TRBJ2-1
v_gene: TRBV27
CDR3nt: TGTGCCAGCAGTTTAGGGACTAGCGGGACGAATGAGCAGTTCTTC
CDR3aa: CASSLGTSGTNEQFF

abundance: .
d_gene: TRBD1
j_gene: TRBJ1-5
v_gene: TRBV7-9
CDR3nt: TGTGCCAGCGGGACAGGTAGATTCCCCCAGCATTTT
CDR3aa: CASGTGRFPQHF